A selection of T cell receptor beta chains follows, all from one sample in a study of cytomegalovirus exposure and HLA in healthy donors. The repertoire was sequenced with immunoSEQ multiplex PCR; TCRdb's copy has only in-frame clones and lacks some. This table holds about 160,000 clones, roughly 80% found once. The sequenced material came from PBMCs. The receptor set was obtained from a woman in her thirties or forties in good health and CMV-seronegative. The conserved cysteine and the conserved F or W are not part of the CDR3 here. The D gene is left open where the match is weak.

v_call	j_call	d_call	cdr3_aa
TRBV2	TRBJ2-1	TRBD2	ASRWRGGDRQF
TRBV4-1	TRBJ1-3	.	ASSQAGEGNTIY
TRBV5-1	TRBJ1-2	.	ASSLVGGNYGYT
TRBV5-1	TRBJ2-5	TRBD2	ASSLEGLAGPQETQY
TRBV5-4	TRBJ1-2	.	ASSSQGVYGYT
TRBV5-6	TRBJ2-1	TRBD2	AGRAGGMAGEQF
TRBV19	TRBJ2-2	TRBD2	ASSRLAGAVTGELF
TRBV5-1	TRBJ1-2	TRBD1	ASSLEWDSYGYT
TRBV6-1	TRBJ2-7	.	ASSRGDSISYEQY
TRBV4-1	TRBJ2-7	TRBD1	ASSQGSGTGPTYEQY
TRBV2	TRBJ1-2	.	ASSQLTANYGYT
TRBV1	TRBJ1-5	.	TSSQLTGDQPQH
TRBV5-1	TRBJ1-1	TRBD1	ASSLLQGVNTEAF
TRBV5-4	TRBJ1-6	.	ASSFDRLNSPLH
TRBV5-6	TRBJ1-1	.	ASSWGTPPRAF
TRBV25-1	TRBJ1-2	.	ASSRDTEYGYT
TRBV2	TRBJ2-5	TRBD2	ASSDRTSGGFQETQY
TRBV2	TRBJ1-2	.	ASSEQGSDYGYT
TRBV2	TRBJ2-2	TRBD1	ASSRQGSNTGELF
TRBV2	TRBJ1-6	TRBD1	ANRDRVNSPLH
TRBV27	TRBJ2-5	.	ASSGGVERHETQY
TRBV6-5	TRBJ1-6	.	ASSYEARHSPLH
TRBV7-9	TRBJ1-1	.	ASSDSSTEAF
TRBV12-5	TRBJ2-5	.	ASGSSLEGTQY
TRBV9	TRBJ1-2	TRBD1	ASSAQGWYGYT
TRBV5-1	TRBJ1-2	.	ASSSRGGGIYGYT
TRBV28	TRBJ1-1	.	ASSFGNTEAF
TRBV9	TRBJ2-1	TRBD1	ASSAGQGARYEQF
TRBV10-3	TRBJ1-5	TRBD1	AISEGGTGVWNQPQH
TRBV6-7	TRBJ1-3	TRBD1	ASVGTGSGNTIY
TRBV18	TRBJ1-3	TRBD1	ASSPLGQGLLSGNTIY